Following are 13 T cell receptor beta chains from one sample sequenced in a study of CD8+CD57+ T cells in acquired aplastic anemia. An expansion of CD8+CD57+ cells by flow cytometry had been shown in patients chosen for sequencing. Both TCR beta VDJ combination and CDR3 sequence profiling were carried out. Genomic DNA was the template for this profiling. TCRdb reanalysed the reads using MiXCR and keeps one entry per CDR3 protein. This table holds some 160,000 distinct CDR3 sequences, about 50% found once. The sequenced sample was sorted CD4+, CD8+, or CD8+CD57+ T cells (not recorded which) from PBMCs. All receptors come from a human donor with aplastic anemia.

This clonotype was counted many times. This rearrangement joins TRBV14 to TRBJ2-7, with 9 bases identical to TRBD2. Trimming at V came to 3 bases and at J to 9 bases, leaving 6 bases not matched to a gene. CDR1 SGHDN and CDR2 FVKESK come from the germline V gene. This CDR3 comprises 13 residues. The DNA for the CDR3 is TGTGCCAGCAGCCAGGGAGGACTAGCGTGGCAGTACTTC. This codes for CASSQGGLAWQYF.

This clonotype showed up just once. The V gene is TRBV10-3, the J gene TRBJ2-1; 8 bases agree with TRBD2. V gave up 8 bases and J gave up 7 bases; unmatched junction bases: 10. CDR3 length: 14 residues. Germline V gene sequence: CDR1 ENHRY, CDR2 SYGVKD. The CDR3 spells CAIALSGGKNEQFF. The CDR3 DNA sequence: TGTGCCATCGCCTTGTCGGGGGGGAAAAATGAGCAGTTCTTC.

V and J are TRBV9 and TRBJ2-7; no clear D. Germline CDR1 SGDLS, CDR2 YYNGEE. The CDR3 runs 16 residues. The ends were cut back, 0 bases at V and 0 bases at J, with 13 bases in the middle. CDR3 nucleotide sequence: TGTGCCAGCAGCGTAGAACCGACGGGTAGCTCCTACGAGCAGTACTTC. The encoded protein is CASSVEPTGSSYEQYF.

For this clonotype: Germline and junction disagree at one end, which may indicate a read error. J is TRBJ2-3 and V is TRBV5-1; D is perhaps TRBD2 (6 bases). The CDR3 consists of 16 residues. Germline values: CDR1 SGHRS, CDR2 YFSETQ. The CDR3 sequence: CASSLVGTGGTDTRYF. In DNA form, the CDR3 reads TGCGCCAGCAGCTTGGTGGGGACTGGCGGCACAGATACGCGGTATTTT.

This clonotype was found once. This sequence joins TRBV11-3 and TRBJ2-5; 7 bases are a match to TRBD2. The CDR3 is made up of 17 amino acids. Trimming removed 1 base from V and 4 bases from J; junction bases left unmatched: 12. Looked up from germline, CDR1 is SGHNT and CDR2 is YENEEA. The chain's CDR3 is CASSLATISGSVETQYF. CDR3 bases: TGTGCCAGCAGCTTAGCGACGATTAGCGGGTCGGTAGAGACCCAGTACTTC.

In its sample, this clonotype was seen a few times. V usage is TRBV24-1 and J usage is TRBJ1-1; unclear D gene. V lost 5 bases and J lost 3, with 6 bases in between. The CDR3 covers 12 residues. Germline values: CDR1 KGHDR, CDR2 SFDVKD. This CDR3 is CATSVTDTEAFF. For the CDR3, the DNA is TGTGCCACCAGTGTCACTGACACTGAAGCTTTCTTT.

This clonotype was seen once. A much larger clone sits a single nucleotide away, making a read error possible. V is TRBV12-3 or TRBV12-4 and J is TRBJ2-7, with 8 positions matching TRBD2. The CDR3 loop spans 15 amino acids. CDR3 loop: CANSFGLAGLYEQYF. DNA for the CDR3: TGTGCCAACAGTTTCGGGCTAGCGGGCCTCTACGAGCAGTACTTC.

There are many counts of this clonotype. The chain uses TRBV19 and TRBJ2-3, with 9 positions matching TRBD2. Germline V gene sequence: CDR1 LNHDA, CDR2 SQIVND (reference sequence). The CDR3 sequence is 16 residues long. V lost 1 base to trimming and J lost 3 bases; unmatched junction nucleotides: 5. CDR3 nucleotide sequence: TGTGCCAGTAGTATAGCGGCTAGCGGGACTACAGATACGCAGTATTTT. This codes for CASSIAASGTTDTQYF.

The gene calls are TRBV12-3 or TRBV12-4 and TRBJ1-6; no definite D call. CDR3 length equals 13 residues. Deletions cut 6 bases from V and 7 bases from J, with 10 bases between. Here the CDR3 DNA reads TGTGCCAGCAGAGGGAGTTCAAATTCACCCCTCCACTTT. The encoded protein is CASRGSSNSPLHF.

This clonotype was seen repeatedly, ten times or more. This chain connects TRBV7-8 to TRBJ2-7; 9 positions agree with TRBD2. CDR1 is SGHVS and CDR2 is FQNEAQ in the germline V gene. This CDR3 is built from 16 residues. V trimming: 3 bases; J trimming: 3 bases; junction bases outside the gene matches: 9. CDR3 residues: CASSFSGTSRGYEQYF. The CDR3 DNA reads TGTGCCAGCAGCTTTTCCGGGACTAGCAGAGGCTACGAGCAGTACTTC.

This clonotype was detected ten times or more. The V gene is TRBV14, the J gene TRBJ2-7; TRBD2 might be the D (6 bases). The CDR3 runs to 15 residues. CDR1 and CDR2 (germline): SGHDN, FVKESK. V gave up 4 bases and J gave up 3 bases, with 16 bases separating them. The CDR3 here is CASSPHLADYYEQYF. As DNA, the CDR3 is TGTGCCAGCAGCCCACATTTAGCGGACTACTACGAGCAGTACTTC.

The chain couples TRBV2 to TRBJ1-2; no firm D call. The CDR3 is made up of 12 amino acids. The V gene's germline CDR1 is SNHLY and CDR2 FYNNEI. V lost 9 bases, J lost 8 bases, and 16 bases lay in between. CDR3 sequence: CASYQTYFGYTF. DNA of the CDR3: TGTGCCAGTTATCAGACGTACTTCGGCTACACCTTC.

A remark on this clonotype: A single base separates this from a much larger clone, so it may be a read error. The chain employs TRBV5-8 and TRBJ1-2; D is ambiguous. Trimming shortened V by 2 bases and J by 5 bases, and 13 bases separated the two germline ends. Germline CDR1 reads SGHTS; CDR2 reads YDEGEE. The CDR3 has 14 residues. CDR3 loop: CASSLRTNKYGYTF. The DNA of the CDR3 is TGTGCCAGCAGCTTACGGACGAATAAATATGGCTACACCTTC.